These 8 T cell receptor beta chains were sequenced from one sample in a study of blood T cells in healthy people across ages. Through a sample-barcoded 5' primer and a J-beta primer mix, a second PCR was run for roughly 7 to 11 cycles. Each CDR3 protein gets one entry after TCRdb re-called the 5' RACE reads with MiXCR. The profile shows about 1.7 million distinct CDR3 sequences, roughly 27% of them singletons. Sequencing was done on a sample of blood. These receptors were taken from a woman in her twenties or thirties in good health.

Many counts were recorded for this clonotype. The DNA for the CDR3 is TGCAGCGTTGAAAAACTAGCGGGGGGACCATTCGCATACGAGCAGTACTTC. Its translation: CSVEKLAGGPFAYEQYF. The rearrangement uses TRBV29-1 and TRBJ2-7, with 12 nucleotides matching TRBD2. CDR3 length equals 17 residues. The trim removed 2 bases at V and 4 bases at J, leaving 12 bases unmatched. Germline CDR1 SQVTM, CDR2 ANQGSEA.

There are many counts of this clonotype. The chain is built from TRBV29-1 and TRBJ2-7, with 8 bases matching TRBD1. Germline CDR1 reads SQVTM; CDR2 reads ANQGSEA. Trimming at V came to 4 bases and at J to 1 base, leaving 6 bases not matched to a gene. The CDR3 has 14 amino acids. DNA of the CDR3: TGCAGCGTTGGGACAGGGTGGTCGTCCTACGAGCAGTACTTC. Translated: CSVGTGWSSYEQYF.

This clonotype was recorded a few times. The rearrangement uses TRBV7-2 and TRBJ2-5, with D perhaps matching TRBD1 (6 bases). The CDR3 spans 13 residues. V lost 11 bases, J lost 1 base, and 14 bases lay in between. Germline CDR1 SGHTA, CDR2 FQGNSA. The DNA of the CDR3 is TGTGCCCTCAGCTTACAGGGCCAAGAGACCCAGTACTTC. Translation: CALSLQGQETQYF.

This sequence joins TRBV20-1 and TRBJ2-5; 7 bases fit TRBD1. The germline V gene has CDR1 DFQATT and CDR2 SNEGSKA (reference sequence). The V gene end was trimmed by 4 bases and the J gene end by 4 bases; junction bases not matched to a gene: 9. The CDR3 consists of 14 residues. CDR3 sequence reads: CSAKTGTATETQYF. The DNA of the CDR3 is TGCAGTGCTAAGACCGGGACAGCTACAGAGACCCAGTACTTC.

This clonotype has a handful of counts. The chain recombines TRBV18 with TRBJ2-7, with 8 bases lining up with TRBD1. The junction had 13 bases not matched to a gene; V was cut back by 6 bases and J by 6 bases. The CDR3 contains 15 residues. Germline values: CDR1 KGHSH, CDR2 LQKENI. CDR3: CASSPGWTGKGEQYF. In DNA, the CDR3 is TGTGCCAGCTCCCCGGGATGGACAGGGAAAGGCGAGCAGTACTTC.

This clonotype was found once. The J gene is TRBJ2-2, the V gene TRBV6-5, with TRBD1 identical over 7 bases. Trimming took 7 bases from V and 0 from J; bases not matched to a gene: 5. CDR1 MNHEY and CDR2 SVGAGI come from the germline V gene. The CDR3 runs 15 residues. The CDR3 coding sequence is TGTGCCAGCAAGGGGGCCACTCCGAACACCGGGGAGCTGTTTTTT. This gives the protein CASKGATPNTGELFF.

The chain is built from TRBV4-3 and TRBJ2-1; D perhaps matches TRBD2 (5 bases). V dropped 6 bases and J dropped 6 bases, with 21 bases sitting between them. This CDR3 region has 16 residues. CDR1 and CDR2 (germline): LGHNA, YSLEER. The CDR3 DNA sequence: TGCGCCAGCAGTCCTGGGAGACTGGCGGGTCCCAATGAGCAGTTCTTC. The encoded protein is CASSPGRLAGPNEQFF.

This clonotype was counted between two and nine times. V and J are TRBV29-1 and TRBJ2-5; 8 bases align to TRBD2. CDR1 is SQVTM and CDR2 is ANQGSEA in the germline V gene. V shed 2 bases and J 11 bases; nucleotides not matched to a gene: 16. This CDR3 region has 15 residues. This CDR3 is CSVEKGAGGRPEQYF. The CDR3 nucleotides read TGCAGCGTTGAAAAGGGCGCGGGAGGCCGACCGGAGCAGTACTTC.